The T cell receptor (beta chain) under discussion was sequenced for a study of blood T cell repertoires in COVID-19. About the study: Samples representing acute and convalescent COVID-19 were sourced from the United States, Italy and Spain. In each case, the material was cDNA or gDNA derived from T cells, B-cell-depleted T cells, or PBMCs.

Study processing details: Researchers report that nucleated cell counts were estimated from reference gene primer amplification. Assay used: immunoSEQ multiplex PCR; TCRdb lists only in-frame clones, some missing. That table gives V, J and clone size, and the DNA gave D and trimming. Altogether just under 150,000 clones are present, roughly 87% being singletons, with the ten largest covering over 0.8%. The CDR3 is 15 amino acids. Germline CDR1 and CDR2: MRHNA and SNTAGT. J was trimmed by 2 bases and V by 3 bases; bases with no gene match: 3. This chain uses TRBV6-4 with TRBJ2-3, with 9 bases aligning to TRBD1. Input material: peripheral blood. This clonotype was sampled from a woman in her fifties or sixties with acute or convalescent COVID-19. The CDR3 spells CASSERDRATDTQYF. Written as DNA, the CDR3 is TGTGCCAGCAGTGAGAGGGACAGGGCCACAGATACGCAGTATTTT.